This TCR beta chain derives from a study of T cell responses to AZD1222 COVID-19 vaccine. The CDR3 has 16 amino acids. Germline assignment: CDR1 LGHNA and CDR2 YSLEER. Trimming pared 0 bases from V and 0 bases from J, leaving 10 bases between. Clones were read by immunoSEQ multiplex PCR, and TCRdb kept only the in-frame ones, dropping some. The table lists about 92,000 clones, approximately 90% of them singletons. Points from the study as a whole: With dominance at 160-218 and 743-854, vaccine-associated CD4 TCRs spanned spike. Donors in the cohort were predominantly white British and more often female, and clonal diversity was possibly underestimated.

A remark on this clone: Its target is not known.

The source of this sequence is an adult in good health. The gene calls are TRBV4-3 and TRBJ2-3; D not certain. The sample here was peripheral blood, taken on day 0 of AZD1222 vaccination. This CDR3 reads CASSQDADSSTDTQYF. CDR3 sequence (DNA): TGCGCCAGCAGCCAAGACGCGGATTCTAGCACAGATACGCAGTATTTT.